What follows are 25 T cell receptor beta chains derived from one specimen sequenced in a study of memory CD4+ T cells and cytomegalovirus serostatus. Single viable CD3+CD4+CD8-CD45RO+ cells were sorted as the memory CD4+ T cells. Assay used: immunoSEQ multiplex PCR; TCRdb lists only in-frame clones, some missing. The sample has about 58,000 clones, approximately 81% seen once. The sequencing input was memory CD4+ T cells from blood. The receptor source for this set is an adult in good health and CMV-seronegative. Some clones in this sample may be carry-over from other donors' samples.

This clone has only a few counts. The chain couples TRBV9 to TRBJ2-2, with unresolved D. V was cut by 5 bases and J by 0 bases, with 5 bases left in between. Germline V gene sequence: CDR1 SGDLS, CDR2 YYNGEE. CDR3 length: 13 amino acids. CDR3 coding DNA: TGTGCCAGCAGGGAATCGAACACCGGGGAGCTGTTTTTT. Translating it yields CASRESNTGELFF.

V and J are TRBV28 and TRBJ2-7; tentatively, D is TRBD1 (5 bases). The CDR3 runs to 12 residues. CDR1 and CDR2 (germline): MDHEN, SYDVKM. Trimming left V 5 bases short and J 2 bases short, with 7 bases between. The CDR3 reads CASSQGPYEQYF. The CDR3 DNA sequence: TGTGCCAGCAGTCAGGGTCCCTACGAGCAGTACTTC.

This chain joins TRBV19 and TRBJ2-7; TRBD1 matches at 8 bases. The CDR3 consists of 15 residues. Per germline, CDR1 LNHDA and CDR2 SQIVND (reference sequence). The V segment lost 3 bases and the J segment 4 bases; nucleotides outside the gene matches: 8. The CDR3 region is CASSIKPGGLYEQYF. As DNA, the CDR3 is TGTGCCAGTAGTATCAAGCCAGGGGGCTTGTACGAGCAGTACTTC.

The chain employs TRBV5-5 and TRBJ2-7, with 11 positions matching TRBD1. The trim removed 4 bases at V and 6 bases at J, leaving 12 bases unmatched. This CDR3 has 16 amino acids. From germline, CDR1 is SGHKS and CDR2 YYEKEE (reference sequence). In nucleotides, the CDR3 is TGTGCCAGCAGCCAAATGCCGGGACAGGGGGAGGCCGAGCAGTACTTC. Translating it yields CASSQMPGQGEAEQYF. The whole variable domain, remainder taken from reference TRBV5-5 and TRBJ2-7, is DAGVTQSPTHLIKTRGQQVTLRCSPISGHKSVSWYQQVLGQGPQFIFQYYEKEERGRGNFPDRFSARQFPNYSSELNVNALLLGDSALYLCASSQMPGQGEAEQYFGPGTRLTVT.

This CDR3 is CASSLGTGLNYGYTF. CDR3 bases: TGTGCCAGCAGCTTAGGGACAGGGCTTAACTATGGCTACACCTTC. The V and J genes are TRBV5-4 and TRBJ1-2; 9 bases are shared with TRBD1. Germline lookup yields CDR1 SGHNT and CDR2 YYREEE (reference sequence). This CDR3 has 15 amino acids. V dropped 2 bases and J dropped 1; count of bases not matched to a gene: 3.

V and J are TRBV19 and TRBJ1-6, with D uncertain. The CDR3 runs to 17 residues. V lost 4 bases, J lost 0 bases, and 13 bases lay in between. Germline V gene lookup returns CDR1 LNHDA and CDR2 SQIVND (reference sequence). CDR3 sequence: CASSSRTVSSYNSPLHF. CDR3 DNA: TGTGCCAGTAGTAGCAGGACCGTGAGCTCCTATAATTCACCCCTCCACTTT.

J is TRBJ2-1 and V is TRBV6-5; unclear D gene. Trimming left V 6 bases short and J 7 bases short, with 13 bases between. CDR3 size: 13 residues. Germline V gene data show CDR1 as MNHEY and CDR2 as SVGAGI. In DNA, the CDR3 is TGTGCCAGCAGAGTCACGGCGCTGAATGAGCAGTTCTTC. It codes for CASRVTALNEQFF.

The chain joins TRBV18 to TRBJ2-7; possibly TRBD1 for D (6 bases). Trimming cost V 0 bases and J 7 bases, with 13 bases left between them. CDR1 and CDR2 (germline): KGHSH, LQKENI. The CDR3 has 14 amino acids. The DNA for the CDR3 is TGTGCCAGCTCACCACCGCGGACAAGGGGGGAGCAGTACTTC. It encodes CASSPPRTRGEQYF. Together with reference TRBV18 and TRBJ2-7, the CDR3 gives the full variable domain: NAGVMQNPRHLVRRRGQEARLRCSPMKGHSHVYWYRQLPEEGLKFMVYLQKENIIDESGMPKERFSAEFPKEGPSILRIQQVVRGDSAAYFCASSPPRTRGEQYFGPGTRLTVT.

CDR3 coding DNA: TGTGCCAGCAGCGCCAGGGTTGATAATTCACCCCTCCACTTT. Protein product: CASSARVDNSPLHF. The rearrangement uses TRBV7-9 and TRBJ1-6; tentative D call: TRBD1 (5 bases). This CDR3 spans 14 amino acids. The V end lost 5 bases, the J end lost 5 bases, and 10 bases lay between the germline ends. Germline CDR1 and CDR2: SEHNR and FQNEAQ (reference sequence).

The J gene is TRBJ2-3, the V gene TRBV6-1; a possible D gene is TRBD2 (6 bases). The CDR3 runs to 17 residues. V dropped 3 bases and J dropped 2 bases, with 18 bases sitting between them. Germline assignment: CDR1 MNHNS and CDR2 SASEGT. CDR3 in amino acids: CASSEQLASINTDTQYF. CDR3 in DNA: TGTGCCAGCAGTGAGCAGCTAGCGTCGATTAACACAGATACGCAGTATTTT.

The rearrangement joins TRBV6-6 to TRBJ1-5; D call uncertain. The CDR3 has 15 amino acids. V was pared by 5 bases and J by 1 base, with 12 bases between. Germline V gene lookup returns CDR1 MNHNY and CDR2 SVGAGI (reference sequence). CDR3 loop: CASSGKGGSNQPQHF. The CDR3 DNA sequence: TGTGCCAGCAGTGGGAAGGGCGGGAGCAATCAGCCCCAGCATTTT.

The CDR3: CASSLGDTTDTQYF. CDR3 in DNA: TGCGCCAGCAGCTTGGGGGACACCACAGATACGCAGTATTTT. The chain couples TRBV5-1 to TRBJ2-3; D may be TRBD1 (6 bases). V shed 0 bases and J shed 2 bases, with 7 bases lying between them. CDR3 size: 14 residues. CDR1 is SGHRS, CDR2 YFSETQ, per germline.

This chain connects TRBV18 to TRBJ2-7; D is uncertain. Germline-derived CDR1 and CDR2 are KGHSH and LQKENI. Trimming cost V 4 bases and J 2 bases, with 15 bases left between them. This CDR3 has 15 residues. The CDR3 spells CASSLGPGYPYEQYF. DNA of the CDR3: TGTGCCAGCTCACTCGGCCCAGGTTATCCCTACGAGCAGTACTTC.

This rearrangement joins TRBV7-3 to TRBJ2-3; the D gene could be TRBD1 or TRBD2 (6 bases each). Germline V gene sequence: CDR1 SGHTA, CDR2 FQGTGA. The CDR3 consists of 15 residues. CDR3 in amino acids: CAPAQPGGGLDTQYF. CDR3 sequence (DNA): TGTGCACCAGCACAACCCGGGGGCGGACTCGATACGCAGTATTTT.

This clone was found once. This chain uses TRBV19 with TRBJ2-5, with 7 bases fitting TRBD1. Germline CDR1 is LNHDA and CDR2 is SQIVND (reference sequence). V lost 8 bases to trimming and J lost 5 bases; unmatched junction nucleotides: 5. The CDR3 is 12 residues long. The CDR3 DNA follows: TGTGCCAGTTCAGGGGGTGGGGAGACCCAGTACTTC. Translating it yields CASSGGGETQYF.

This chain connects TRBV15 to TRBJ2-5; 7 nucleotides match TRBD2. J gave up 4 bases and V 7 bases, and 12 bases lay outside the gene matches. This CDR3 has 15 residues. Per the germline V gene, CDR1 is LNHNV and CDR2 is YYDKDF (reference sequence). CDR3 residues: CATNSAGAIAETQYF. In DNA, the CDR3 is TGTGCCACCAATTCCGCGGGAGCGATCGCAGAGACCCAGTACTTC.

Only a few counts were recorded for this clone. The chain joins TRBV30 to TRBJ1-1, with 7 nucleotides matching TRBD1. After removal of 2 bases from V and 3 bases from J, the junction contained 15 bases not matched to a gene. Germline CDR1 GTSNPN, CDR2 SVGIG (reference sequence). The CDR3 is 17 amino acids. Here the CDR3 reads CAWSPRDSPKIYTEAFF. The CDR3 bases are TGTGCCTGGAGTCCAAGGGACAGTCCGAAAATCTACACTGAAGCTTTCTTT.

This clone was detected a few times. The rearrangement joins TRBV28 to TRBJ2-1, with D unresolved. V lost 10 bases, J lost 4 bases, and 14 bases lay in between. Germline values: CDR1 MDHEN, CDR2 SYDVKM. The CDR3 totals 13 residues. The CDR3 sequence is CATLGGTYNEQFF. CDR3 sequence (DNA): TGTGCCACTTTGGGCGGAACTTACAATGAGCAGTTCTTC.

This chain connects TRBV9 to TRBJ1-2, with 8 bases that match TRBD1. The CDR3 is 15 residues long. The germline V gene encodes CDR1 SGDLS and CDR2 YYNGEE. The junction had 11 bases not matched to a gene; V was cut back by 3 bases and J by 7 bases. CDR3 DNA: TGTGCCAGCAGCGGTGGACAGGGAGTTATCTCTGGCTACACCTTC. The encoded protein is CASSGGQGVISGYTF.

The CDR3 nucleotides are TGTGCCAGCAGCTTGTCGCTCTCTGGAAACACCATATATTTT. It translates to CASSLSLSGNTIYF. The genes are TRBV5-4 and TRBJ1-3; D is undetermined. This CDR3 contains 14 residues. With 1 base removed from V and 0 bases from J, the gap between germline ends came to 5 bases. The V gene's germline CDR1 is SGHNT and CDR2 YYREEE (reference sequence).

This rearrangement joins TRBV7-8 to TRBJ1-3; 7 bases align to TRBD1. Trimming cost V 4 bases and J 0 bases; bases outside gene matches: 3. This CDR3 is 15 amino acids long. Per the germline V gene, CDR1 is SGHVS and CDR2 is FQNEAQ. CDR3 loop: CASSYGTVSGNTIYF. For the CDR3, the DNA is TGTGCCAGCAGCTACGGGACAGTCTCTGGAAACACCATATATTTT.

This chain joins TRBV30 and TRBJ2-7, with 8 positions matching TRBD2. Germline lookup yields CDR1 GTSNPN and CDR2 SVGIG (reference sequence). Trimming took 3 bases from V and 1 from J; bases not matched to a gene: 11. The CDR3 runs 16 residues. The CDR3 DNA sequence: TGTGCCTGGAGAGTGCGGGGGGCACAGGGATCCTACGAGCAGTACTTC. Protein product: CAWRVRGAQGSYEQYF.

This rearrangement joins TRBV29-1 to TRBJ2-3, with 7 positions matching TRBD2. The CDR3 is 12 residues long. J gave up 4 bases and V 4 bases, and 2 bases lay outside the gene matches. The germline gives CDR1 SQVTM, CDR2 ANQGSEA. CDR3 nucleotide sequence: TGCAGCGTTGTCGCGGGGGCAGATACGCAGTATTTT. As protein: CSVVAGADTQYF.

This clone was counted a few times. CDR3 region: CASSQDGGQPQHF. In DNA form, the CDR3 reads TGTGCCAGCAGCCAAGACGGGGGACAGCCCCAGCATTTT. The chain employs TRBV4-2 and TRBJ1-5; a weak D match, TRBD1 (5 bases). V was pared by 0 bases and J by 7 bases, with 7 bases between. CDR3 length: 13 amino acids. The germline CDR1 and CDR2 sequences are LGHNA and YNFKEQ.

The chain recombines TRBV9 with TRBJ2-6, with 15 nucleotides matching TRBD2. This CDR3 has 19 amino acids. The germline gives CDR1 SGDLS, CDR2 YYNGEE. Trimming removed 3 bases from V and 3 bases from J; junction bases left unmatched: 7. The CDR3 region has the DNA TGTGCCAGCAGCGATGGACTAGCGGGAGGGCCGATTGGGGCCAACGTCCTGACTTTC. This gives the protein CASSDGLAGGPIGANVLTF. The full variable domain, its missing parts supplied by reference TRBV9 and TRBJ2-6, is DSGVTQTPKHLITATGQRVTLRCSPRSGDLSVYWYQQSLDQGLQFLIQYYNGEERAKGNILERFSAQQFPDLHSELNLSSLELGDSALYFCASSDGLAGGPIGANVLTFGAGSRLTVL.